This T cell receptor beta chain emerged from a study of blood T cell repertoires in COVID-19. Study background: Material from acute and convalescent COVID-19 was sourced from the United States, Italy and Spain. T cells, B-cell-depleted T cells, or PBMCs supplied cDNA or gDNA.

V was clipped by 6 bases and J by 3 bases; unmatched bases: 4. Germline V CDR1 and CDR2: MNHEY, SMNVEV (reference sequence). The length of the CDR3 is 13 residues. Patients in Seattle were enrolled during active infection, then followed longitudinally. In the source study's methods: Amplified reference gene primers provided the basis for estimating nucleated cell counts. This table comes from immunoSEQ multiplex PCR, and its TCRdb copy is limited to in-frame clones, with some not included. The DNA gave D and trimming, while V, J and clone size come from that table. The sample has about 180,000 clones, roughly 88% seen once.

Sequenced material: peripheral blood. The receptor was derived from a woman aged 35 to 49 with COVID-19, enrolled during active disease. The V gene is TRBV27, the J gene TRBJ1-1; 7 nucleotides line up with TRBD1. CDR3 nucleotide sequence: TGTGCCAGCAGGACGGGACAGTACACTGAAGCTTTCTTT. Protein sequence: CASRTGQYTEAFF.